A selection of T cell receptor beta chains follows, all from one sample in a study of vaccination effects on CD4 cells after COVID-19. These TCRs' antigens remain unknown. TCRdb keeps only in-frame clones here, not all; method: immunoSEQ multiplex PCR. The table lists fewer than 30,000 clones, approximately 80% of them singletons. This material consisted of CD4+ T cells from PBMCs cultured with HCoV-NL63 spike peptides, taken before COVID-19 vaccination. These receptors came from a human donor who had a prior SARS-CoV-2 infection. Each CDR3 is given with its conserved first and last residue. A D gene is named only where the DNA matches it firmly. Clone size is not always given. Where it is, it says once, few, many or a class for expanded clones.

CDR3 DNA: TGTGCCACCAGTGATTTCGGGCAGCCCCAGCATTTT; CDR3 protein: CATSDFGQPQHF; J gene: TRBJ1-5; D gene: -; V gene: TRBV24-1; clone size: -
CDR3 DNA: TGTGCCAGCAGCCTCTGGCGGGACAGGGTCTACAATGAGCAGTTCTTC; CDR3 protein: CASSLWRDRVYNEQFF; J gene: TRBJ2-1; D gene: TRBD1; V gene: TRBV11-2; clone size: few
CDR3 DNA: TGTGCCAGCAGCCGGGGGGTCCCTAACTATGGCTACACCTTC; CDR3 protein: CASSRGVPNYGYTF; J gene: TRBJ1-2; D gene: -; V gene: TRBV14; clone size: -
CDR3 DNA: TGTGCCAGCAGTTCGATGGCGACGCAGTATTTT; CDR3 protein: CASSSMATQYF; J gene: TRBJ2-3; D gene: -; V gene: TRBV12-3/TRBV12-4; clone size: -
CDR3 DNA: TGTGCCAGCAGTGAAGGCTACGAGCAGTACTTC; CDR3 protein: CASSEGYEQYF; J gene: TRBJ2-7; D gene: -; V gene: TRBV25-1; clone size: -
CDR3 DNA: TGCGCCAGCAGCCCAGAGGGGGTCGGTGAAAAACTGTTTTTT; CDR3 protein: CASSPEGVGEKLFF; J gene: TRBJ1-4; D gene: -; V gene: TRBV4-3; clone size: -
CDR3 DNA: TGTGCCAGCAGGTCCCTTGGGGGAACCTACAATGAGCAGTTCTTC; CDR3 protein: CASRSLGGTYNEQFF; J gene: TRBJ2-1; D gene: -; V gene: TRBV7-2; clone size: once
CDR3 DNA: TGTGCCAGCAGCGTAAACGTGGGAGAAGAGACCCAGTACTTC; CDR3 protein: CASSVNVGEETQYF; J gene: TRBJ2-5; D gene: -; V gene: TRBV9; clone size: -
CDR3 DNA: TGTGCCAGCAGTTACTCGTTACAAGGGATGGGGTACAATGAGCAGTTCTTC; CDR3 protein: CASSYSLQGMGYNEQFF; J gene: TRBJ2-1; D gene: -; V gene: TRBV6-2/TRBV6-3; clone size: -
CDR3 DNA: TGTGCCAGCAGTTCTCAACGATTCGGAAACATTCAGTACTTC; CDR3 protein: CASSSQRFGNIQYF; J gene: TRBJ2-4; D gene: -; V gene: TRBV6-5; clone size: -
CDR3 DNA: TGTGCCAGCAGCCGCCGCCCCTGGGCCCAGCTGAGCACAGATACGCAGTATTTT; CDR3 protein: CASSRRPWAQLSTDTQYF; J gene: TRBJ2-3; D gene: -; V gene: TRBV4-2; clone size: -
CDR3 DNA: TGTGCCAGCAGTCTAAGGGGGCGCGGTAATTCACCCCTCCACTTT; CDR3 protein: CASSLRGRGNSPLHF; J gene: TRBJ1-6; D gene: TRBD1; V gene: TRBV6-2/TRBV6-3; clone size: -
CDR3 DNA: TGCGCCAGCAGCCTAAGACAGGGCTACGCGGGAACTGAAGCTTTCTTT; CDR3 protein: CASSLRQGYAGTEAFF; J gene: TRBJ1-1; D gene: TRBD1; V gene: TRBV5-1; clone size: -
CDR3 DNA: TGTGCCACCGGAAGACGGTACAATGAGCAGTTCTTC; CDR3 protein: CATGRRYNEQFF; J gene: TRBJ2-1; D gene: -; V gene: TRBV6-5; clone size: -
CDR3 DNA: TGCGCCAGCAGCCAAGATCAGCATGGGGGCGAGACCCAGTACTTC; CDR3 protein: CASSQDQHGGETQYF; J gene: TRBJ2-5; D gene: -; V gene: TRBV4-3; clone size: -
CDR3 DNA: TGTGCCAGCTCACAAAATAATCCGGGAGGAAATGAAAAACTGTTTTTT; CDR3 protein: CASSQNNPGGNEKLFF; J gene: TRBJ1-4; D gene: -; V gene: TRBV18; clone size: few
CDR3 DNA: TGTGCCAGCAGTTACACTTATGAGCAGTTCTTC; CDR3 protein: CASSYTYEQFF; J gene: TRBJ2-1; D gene: -; V gene: TRBV6-2/TRBV6-3; clone size: -
CDR3 DNA: TGTGCCAGCAGGCCGGCGGGCGAGGAGCAGTACTTC; CDR3 protein: CASRPAGEEQYF; J gene: TRBJ2-7; D gene: -; V gene: TRBV6-5; clone size: -
CDR3 DNA: TGTGCCAGCAGGGAAACAGGAGTCTATAGCAATCAGCCCCAGCATTTT; CDR3 protein: CASRETGVYSNQPQHF; J gene: TRBJ1-5; D gene: -; V gene: TRBV6-1; clone size: -
CDR3 DNA: TGCGCCAGCAGCTTGGATGGACAGGGGGGGTACGAGCAGTACTTC; CDR3 protein: CASSLDGQGGYEQYF; J gene: TRBJ2-7; D gene: TRBD1; V gene: TRBV5-1; clone size: -
CDR3 DNA: TGCGCCAGCAGCTTGGCGAGGGGGCTCGACGAGCAGTACTTC; CDR3 protein: CASSLARGLDEQYF; J gene: TRBJ2-7; D gene: TRBD1; V gene: TRBV5-1; clone size: few
CDR3 DNA: TGCGCCAGCAGTGAGTTCAAGGCGGGAGGTCAAAATGAGCAGTTCTTC; CDR3 protein: CASSEFKAGGQNEQFF; J gene: TRBJ2-1; D gene: TRBD2; V gene: TRBV10-2; clone size: -
CDR3 DNA: TGTGCCAGCAGCTTGGGCTGGGGAAATGAAAAACTGTTTTTT; CDR3 protein: CASSLGWGNEKLFF; J gene: TRBJ1-4; D gene: -; V gene: TRBV5-4; clone size: -
CDR3 DNA: TGTGCCAGCAGTTATCAGAGAGATTCACCCCTCCACTTT; CDR3 protein: CASSYQRDSPLHF; J gene: TRBJ1-6; D gene: -; V gene: TRBV6-5; clone size: -
CDR3 DNA: TGTGCCAGCAGGGCCCCCAGGAGAGATTCACCCCTCCACTTT; CDR3 protein: CASRAPRRDSPLHF; J gene: TRBJ1-6; D gene: -; V gene: TRBV2; clone size: -
CDR3 DNA: TGTGCCAGCTCGTCCGGGACAGTCAACTCCTACGAGCAGTACTTC; CDR3 protein: CASSSGTVNSYEQYF; J gene: TRBJ2-7; D gene: TRBD1; V gene: TRBV18; clone size: once
CDR3 DNA: TGTGCCAGCAGTTACTCGTGCAACCGGGAGGGGCATAGCACAGATACGCAGTATTTT; CDR3 protein: CASSYSCNREGHSTDTQYF; J gene: TRBJ2-3; D gene: TRBD2; V gene: TRBV6-7; clone size: -
CDR3 DNA: TGTGCCACCAGTGATCCGGGACAGGGTTACGATGGCTACACCTTC; CDR3 protein: CATSDPGQGYDGYTF; J gene: TRBJ1-2; D gene: TRBD1; V gene: TRBV24-1; clone size: -
CDR3 DNA: TGTGCCTGGTCCCTGGGACAGGGCCATCAGCCCCAGCATTTT; CDR3 protein: CAWSLGQGHQPQHF; J gene: TRBJ1-5; D gene: TRBD1; V gene: TRBV30; clone size: few
CDR3 DNA: TGTGCCAGCTCACCAAGTCAGGGGCTAAGATACGAGCAGTACTTC; CDR3 protein: CASSPSQGLRYEQYF; J gene: TRBJ2-7; D gene: -; V gene: TRBV18; clone size: -
CDR3 DNA: TGTGCCAGCAATCAGGGCGGGAGAAACCTCAATGAGCAGTTCTTC; CDR3 protein: CASNQGGRNLNEQFF; J gene: TRBJ2-1; D gene: TRBD2; V gene: TRBV2; clone size: -
CDR3 DNA: TGTGCCAGCTCACCTAACGCCGGGGAACAGCCCCAGCATTTT; CDR3 protein: CASSPNAGEQPQHF; J gene: TRBJ1-5; D gene: -; V gene: TRBV18; clone size: -
CDR3 DNA: TGTGCCAGCAGCTTATATGACACACAAGAGACCCAGTACTTC; CDR3 protein: CASSLYDTQETQYF; J gene: TRBJ2-5; D gene: -; V gene: TRBV7-9; clone size: -
CDR3 DNA: TGTGCCACCAGTGACCCGGGACTGGGACTACCCAGTAATGAGCAGTTCTTC; CDR3 protein: CATSDPGLGLPSNEQFF; J gene: TRBJ2-1; D gene: TRBD2; V gene: TRBV24-1; clone size: -
CDR3 DNA: TGCGCCAGCAGCCCAGGACAGTTCGATCAGCCCCAGCATTTT; CDR3 protein: CASSPGQFDQPQHF; J gene: TRBJ1-5; D gene: -; V gene: TRBV4-3; clone size: -
CDR3 DNA: TGTGCTAAAACAGGGGAAACCGGGGAGCTGTTTTTT; CDR3 protein: CAKTGETGELFF; J gene: TRBJ2-2; D gene: TRBD1; V gene: TRBV5-3; clone size: few
CDR3 DNA: TGTGCCAGCCGACGAGGACTAGAGATTGATACCCAGTACTTC; CDR3 protein: CASRRGLEIDTQYF; J gene: TRBJ2-5; D gene: TRBD2; V gene: TRBV6-5; clone size: -
CDR3 DNA: TGTGCCAGCAGCCCCCGGGACCACGTAACTGGGGCCAACGTCCTGACTTTC; CDR3 protein: CASSPRDHVTGANVLTF; J gene: TRBJ2-6; D gene: -; V gene: TRBV9; clone size: -
CDR3 DNA: TGTGCCAGCAGTTGGACAGTTTCTGGAAACACCATATATTTT; CDR3 protein: CASSWTVSGNTIYF; J gene: TRBJ1-3; D gene: -; V gene: TRBV6-5; clone size: -
CDR3 DNA: TGCAGCGTTCAAACCTTCTCCTACAATGAGCAGTTCTTC; CDR3 protein: CSVQTFSYNEQFF; J gene: TRBJ2-1; D gene: -; V gene: TRBV29-1; clone size: few
CDR3 DNA: TGTGCCAGTAGAATGTCGACAGGTCCTAATTCACCCCTCCACTTT; CDR3 protein: CASRMSTGPNSPLHF; J gene: TRBJ1-6; D gene: -; V gene: TRBV19; clone size: few
CDR3 DNA: TGTGCCAGCACCCACAGTGGGGCTAGCGGGTTGTTAGAGCAGTTCTTC; CDR3 protein: CASTHSGASGLLEQFF; J gene: TRBJ2-1; D gene: TRBD2; V gene: TRBV7-2; clone size: once
CDR3 DNA: TGTGCCAGCAGCCACATTCACCAGGCAGCTTTCTTT; CDR3 protein: CASSHIHQAAFF; J gene: TRBJ1-1; D gene: -; V gene: TRBV3-1/TRBV3-2; clone size: -
CDR3 DNA: TGTGCCAGCAGCGTTGAGGGAGGGCCGGGGGAGCAGTTCTTC; CDR3 protein: CASSVEGGPGEQFF; J gene: TRBJ2-1; D gene: TRBD2; V gene: TRBV9; clone size: -
CDR3 DNA: TGTGCCAGCAGTATCCCCCGGGCGGGAGGATACGAGCAGTACTTC; CDR3 protein: CASSIPRAGGYEQYF; J gene: TRBJ2-7; D gene: TRBD2; V gene: TRBV28; clone size: -
CDR3 DNA: TGCGCCAGCAGCCTTGACATATTGAACACCGGGGAGCTGTTTTTT; CDR3 protein: CASSLDILNTGELFF; J gene: TRBJ2-2; D gene: -; V gene: TRBV4-3; clone size: -
CDR3 DNA: TGTGCCAGCAGCCTACGGGTGGGGCCCATGGAGACCCAGTACTTC; CDR3 protein: CASSLRVGPMETQYF; J gene: TRBJ2-5; D gene: -; V gene: TRBV7-9; clone size: -
CDR3 DNA: TGTGCCAGCAGCCAAGATCAATATGGCTACACCTTC; CDR3 protein: CASSQDQYGYTF; J gene: TRBJ1-2; D gene: -; V gene: TRBV4-2; clone size: once
CDR3 DNA: TGTGCCAGCACCCCGATGGCAGGGGGATACGAGCAGTACTTC; CDR3 protein: CASTPMAGGYEQYF; J gene: TRBJ2-7; D gene: TRBD1; V gene: TRBV27; clone size: -
CDR3 DNA: TGTGCCAGCGGAGGGGGTATGAACACTGAAGCTTTCTTT; CDR3 protein: CASGGGMNTEAFF; J gene: TRBJ1-1; D gene: -; V gene: TRBV12-3/TRBV12-4; clone size: -
CDR3 DNA: TGTGCCAGCACGAACTCTTTGGTCCAGTTCTTC; CDR3 protein: CASTNSLVQFF; J gene: TRBJ2-1; D gene: -; V gene: TRBV12-3/TRBV12-4; clone size: -
CDR3 DNA: TGTGCCAGCAGAACCGTCGACTCTCGAGAGCAGTACTTC; CDR3 protein: CASRTVDSREQYF; J gene: TRBJ2-7; D gene: -; V gene: TRBV12-3/TRBV12-4; clone size: -
CDR3 DNA: TGTGCCAGCAGCTTGTTAGAGACCCAGTACTTC; CDR3 protein: CASSLLETQYF; J gene: TRBJ2-5; D gene: -; V gene: TRBV7-2; clone size: -
CDR3 DNA: TGTGCCTGGAGTCTCGGTGGTAGCGGGTTCTACAATGAGCAGTTCTTC; CDR3 protein: CAWSLGGSGFYNEQFF; J gene: TRBJ2-1; D gene: TRBD2; V gene: TRBV30; clone size: -
CDR3 DNA: TGTGCCACCAGTGACCAAGGACAGGCGAACACCGGGGAGCTGTTTTTT; CDR3 protein: CATSDQGQANTGELFF; J gene: TRBJ2-2; D gene: TRBD1; V gene: TRBV24-1; clone size: -
CDR3 DNA: TGTGCCTGGATACCCGGTGCTAGCGGAGAATACGAGCAGTACTTC; CDR3 protein: CAWIPGASGEYEQYF; J gene: TRBJ2-7; D gene: TRBD2; V gene: TRBV30; clone size: -
CDR3 DNA: TGTGCCACCAGATTGGGACAGACATACAATGAGCAGTTCTTC; CDR3 protein: CATRLGQTYNEQFF; J gene: TRBJ2-1; D gene: TRBD1; V gene: TRBV19; clone size: -